The source of this T cell receptor (beta chain) is a study of T cell responses to AZD1222 COVID-19 vaccine. The data were produced by immunoSEQ multiplex PCR, yet TCRdb's version contains in-frame clones alone and is incomplete. The table shows approximately 200,000 clones, with over 80% occurring only once. With 4 bases removed from V and 3 bases from J, the gap between germline ends came to 16 bases. The length of the CDR3 is 15 residues. Germline CDR1 reads SGHNT; CDR2 reads YYREEE (reference sequence). Sequencing used peripheral blood, obtained on day 0 of MenACWY control vaccination. The receptor was isolated from an adult in good health. The gene calls are TRBV5-4 and TRBJ1-1; the D gene is possibly TRBD1 (6 bases). CDR3 coding DNA: TGTGCCAGCAGCACTGAAAGAGGGGGGGACACTGAAGCTTTCTTT. It translates to CASSTERGGDTEAFF.